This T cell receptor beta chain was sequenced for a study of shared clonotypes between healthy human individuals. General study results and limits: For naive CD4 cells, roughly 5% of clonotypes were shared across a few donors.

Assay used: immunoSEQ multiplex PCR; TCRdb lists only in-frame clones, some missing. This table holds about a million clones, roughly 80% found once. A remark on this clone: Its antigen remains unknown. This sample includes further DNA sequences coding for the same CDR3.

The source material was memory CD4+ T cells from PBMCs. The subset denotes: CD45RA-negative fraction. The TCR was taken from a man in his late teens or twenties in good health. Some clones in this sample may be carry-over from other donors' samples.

Here the CDR3 reads CASSYSRATDTQYF. The CDR3 DNA follows: TGTGCCAGCAGTTACTCGAGGGCCACAGATACGCAGTATTTT. The chain employs TRBV6-5 and TRBJ2-3; weak D call: TRBD2 (5 bases). Trimming took off 0 bases at V and 2 bases at J, with 6 bases between the two ends. CDR3 size: 14 residues. Germline-derived CDR1 and CDR2 are MNHEY and SVGAGI.